The present entry profiles one TCR beta chain with its context. This sample was included in a study of control samples from healthy donors and cancer patients. Germline CDR1 reads MNHEY; CDR2 reads SVGEGT. The CDR3 covers 15 residues. V gave up 4 bases and J gave up 5 bases; unmatched junction bases: 5. The assay was immunoSEQ multiplex PCR, and TCRdb's table has in-frame clones only and misses some. This table has approximately 150,000 clones, about 93% appearing once. This receptor was identified in a woman aged 25 to 39 in good health. The specimen sequenced was blood. The chain couples TRBV6-2 or TRBV6-3 to TRBJ2-3; 11 bases are a match to TRBD1. CDR3 amino acids: CASSSGTGGKDTQYF. CDR3 in DNA: TGTGCCAGCAGTTCCGGGACAGGGGGAAAAGATACGCAGTATTTT.